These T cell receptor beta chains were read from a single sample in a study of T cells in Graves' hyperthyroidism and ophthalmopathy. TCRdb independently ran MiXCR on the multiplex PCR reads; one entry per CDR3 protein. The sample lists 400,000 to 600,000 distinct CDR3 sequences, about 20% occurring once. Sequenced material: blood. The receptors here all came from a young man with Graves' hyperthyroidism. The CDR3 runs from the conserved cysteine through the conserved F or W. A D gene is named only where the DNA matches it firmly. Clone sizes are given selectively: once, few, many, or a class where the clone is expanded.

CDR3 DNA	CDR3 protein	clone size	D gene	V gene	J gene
TGTGCCAGCAGCTTCCGGGACAGCCACGAGCAGTACTTC	CASSFRDSHEQYF	many	TRBD1	TRBV7-2	TRBJ2-7
TGTGCCAGCCCTCCCTCGGGGTCAAACACTGAAGCTTTCTTT	CASPPSGSNTEAFF	.	.	TRBV28	TRBJ1-1
TGCTCCCTAGCGTGGGGGAACAATCAGCCCCAGCATTTT	CSLAWGNNQPQHF	.	.	TRBV20-1	TRBJ1-5
TGTGCCAGTAGTGGGGGCAGGGGGACGGAGACCCAGTACTTC	CASSGGRGTETQYF	many	TRBD1	TRBV19	TRBJ2-5
TGCAGCGTTGCCAGGGGCGGATTTGGCTACACCTTC	CSVARGGFGYTF	.	.	TRBV29-1	TRBJ1-2
TGTGCCAGCAGTTCACTAGCGGGGGTCTCCAATGAGCAGTTCTTC	CASSSLAGVSNEQFF	few	TRBD2	TRBV27	TRBJ2-1
TGTGCCACCAGCAGAGATTATAGGACATTTGATGAGCAGTTCTTC	CATSRDYRTFDEQFF	many	.	TRBV15	TRBJ2-1
TGTGCCAGCAGTGAATCCCACCCGTATAGCAATCAGCCCCAGCATTTT	CASSESHPYSNQPQHF	many	.	TRBV2	TRBJ1-5
TGCAGCGTTGTTCGGATGGATTCGAACACTGAAGCTTTCTTT	CSVVRMDSNTEAFF	many	.	TRBV29-1	TRBJ1-1
TGTGCCAGCAGTAAGAATCTAGCCAAAAACATTCAGTACTTC	CASSKNLAKNIQYF	many	.	TRBV28	TRBJ2-4
TGTGCCAGCAGTTTGGGCTACAGGGGTGAAGCTTTCTTT	CASSLGYRGEAFF	few	TRBD1	TRBV28	TRBJ1-1
TGTGCCAGCACCTCAAAAGCTTTCTTT	CASTSKAFF	many	.	TRBV25-1	TRBJ1-1
TGTGCCACCAGCAGAATGACAGGGGATGGGACCCAGTACTTC	CATSRMTGDGTQYF	.	TRBD1	TRBV15	TRBJ2-5
TGTGCCAGCAGCTTCCTCAGTGGGTCCAACACCGGGGAGCTGTTTTTT	CASSFLSGSNTGELFF	many	.	TRBV11-1	TRBJ2-2
TGTGCCAGCAGTTTATCTCAGGGGTCTCGGACCCAGCATTTT	CASSLSQGSRTQHF	few	.	TRBV28	TRBJ1-5
TGCAGTGCTAGAGATCTAGGGGAGAGCTATGGCTACACCTTC	CSARDLGESYGYTF	few	.	TRBV20-1	TRBJ1-2
TGTGCCAGCAGTGGGGCCCCTGGCGGGGGGAAGTCAGATACGCAGTATTTT	CASSGAPGGGKSDTQYF	.	TRBD2	TRBV2	TRBJ2-3
TGTGCCAGCAGTCCGCAGACTAGCGGCTACGAGCAGTACTTC	CASSPQTSGYEQYF	.	TRBD2	TRBV27	TRBJ2-7
TGTGCCAGTAGTAAAGGGGACAGGCGAAACACTGAAGCTTTCTTT	CASSKGDRRNTEAFF	many	TRBD1	TRBV19	TRBJ1-1
TGTGCCAGCAGTCCCGCGACAGGGATGAACACTGAAGCTTTCTTT	CASSPATGMNTEAFF	many	TRBD1	TRBV12-3/TRBV12-4	TRBJ1-1
TGTGCCAGCAGTTTAGAAGAGAGATCTAGGACTAGTTTCCCCTTGGCCAAAAACATTCAGTACTTC	CASSLEERSRTSFPLAKNIQYF	many	TRBD2	TRBV12-3/TRBV12-4	TRBJ2-4
TGTGCCAGCAGTTCAACGCCGCTTGGCACCGGGGAGCTGTTTTTT	CASSSTPLGTGELFF	many	.	TRBV6-5	TRBJ2-2
TGTGCCAGCAGTTCCTTTCAAGCGGGGGGGCTTGGCGGGGAGCTGTTTTTT	CASSSFQAGGLGGELFF	many	TRBD2	TRBV28	TRBJ2-2
TGCAGTGCTAGAGACCCGACGGGGGCCACTGAAGCTTTCTTT	CSARDPTGATEAFF	.	.	TRBV20-1	TRBJ1-1
TGTGCCAGCAGCCCGTGGCCTGCTGGCAATCAGCCCCAGCATTTT	CASSPWPAGNQPQHF	.	.	TRBV7-2	TRBJ1-5
TGCAGTGCTATTTTGGGTAGCAATCAGCCCCAGCATTTT	CSAILGSNQPQHF	few	.	TRBV20-1	TRBJ1-5
TGCGCCAGCAGCCGTGACACTGCAGCCCAGGGCTACACCTTC	CASSRDTAAQGYTF	many	.	TRBV5-1	TRBJ1-2
TGTGCCAGCAGCGACAGCTACTCTGGAAACACCATATATTTT	CASSDSYSGNTIYF	many	.	TRBV12-3/TRBV12-4	TRBJ1-3
TGTGCCAGCGAAGACAGACCCTATGGCTACACCTTC	CASEDRPYGYTF	many	.	TRBV18	TRBJ1-2
TGTGCCAGCTCACCACCGTCGAAACAGGGGGTAAACTACACCTTC	CASSPPSKQGVNYTF	many	TRBD1	TRBV18	TRBJ1-2
TGTGCCACCAGTGATTCGGGACAGGGTTTCTCTTGGCCGTCGAACACCGGGGAGCTGTTTTTT	CATSDSGQGFSWPSNTGELFF	many	TRBD1	TRBV24-1	TRBJ2-2
TGTGCCAGTAGCGTTACCCTACGAACTGAAGCTTTCTTT	CASSVTLRTEAFF	few	.	TRBV19	TRBJ1-1
TGTGCCAGCAGTTCCCGCACAGAGGGCAATCAGCCCCAGCATTTT	CASSSRTEGNQPQHF	.	.	TRBV6-5	TRBJ1-5
TGTGCCAGCAATCGACATCTGAACACTGAAGCTTTCTTT	CASNRHLNTEAFF	many	.	TRBV6-5	TRBJ1-1
TGTGCCAGCAGTTTGTGGGCAGGTGATTTGAACACTGAAGCTTTCTTT	CASSLWAGDLNTEAFF	many	.	TRBV12-3/TRBV12-4	TRBJ1-1
TGTGCCAGCAGCTATACCGGGACACGGACGTACGAGCAGTACTTC	CASSYTGTRTYEQYF	.	.	TRBV6-5	TRBJ2-7
TGTGCCAGCAGCTCCCTAGGAGCGGGGGGGAGGCAAGAGACCCAGTACTTC	CASSSLGAGGRQETQYF	many	TRBD2	TRBV7-2	TRBJ2-5
TGTGCCAGCAGCTTAGATATCACCAGAACAGACTCTGGGGCCAACGTCCTGACTTTC	CASSLDITRTDSGANVLTF	few	.	TRBV11-2	TRBJ2-6
TGTGCCTGGAGTGGCTTGGTAGCTAACTATGGCTACACCTTC	CAWSGLVANYGYTF	many	.	TRBV30	TRBJ1-2
TGTGCCAGCAGTCCCCGAAGGAGTAGCGGGGCCACAGATACGCAGTATTTT	CASSPRRSSGATDTQYF	few	TRBD2	TRBV28	TRBJ2-3
TGTGCCAGCAGCCCCCGCAGCGCAGTTTCCACTGAAGCTTTCTTT	CASSPRSAVSTEAFF	few	.	TRBV7-9	TRBJ1-1